This TCR beta chain was sequenced during a study of STAT5B mutations in CD4+ large granular lymphocyte leukemia. Notes on the study in general: 8/27 top patient clones versus 2/35 control clones were TRBV06-family.

From germline, CDR1 is SEHNR and CDR2 FQNEAQ (reference sequence). V lost 5 bases, J lost 3 bases, and 14 bases lay in between. The CDR3 covers 15 residues. Sequencing used immunoSEQ multiplex PCR; TCRdb keeps in-frame clones, though not all of them. Of tens of thousands of clones in the sample, around 80% were seen once. Control samples were healthy donors' buffy coats. This clone has just a few counts. Antigen: not known. The chain is built from TRBV7-9 and TRBJ1-5, with D perhaps TRBD1 (6 bases). The specimen was CD4+ T cells from blood buffy coats. The TCR was taken from a human donor in good health. CDR3 sequence (DNA): TGTGCCAGCAGCCTTTCGGACAGAGACAATCAGCCCCAGCATTTT. Amino acid sequence: CASSLSDRDNQPQHF. Filled out from reference TRBV7-9 and TRBJ1-5, the complete variable domain reads DTGVSQNPRHKITKRGQNVTFRCDPISEHNRLYWYRQTLGQGPEFLTYFQNEAQLEKSRLLSDRFSAERPKGSFSTLEIQRTEQGDSAMYLCASSLSDRDNQPQHFGDGTRLSIL.